Listed here are 15 T cell receptor beta chains from one sample, sequenced in a study of CD39 and CD103 CD8 tumor-infiltrating T cells. The data were produced by immunoSEQ multiplex PCR, yet TCRdb's version contains in-frame clones alone and is incomplete. This sample yields some 7,000 clones, of which around 66% are seen a single time; approximately 54% belongs to the top ten. The sequenced sample consisted of CD8+ T cells sorted from blood. Noted subset: total memory CD8 T cells (CD45RA-CCR7+/-) from blood or uninvolved lymph node. The receptor set was obtained from a human donor with head and neck squamous cell carcinoma.

This clone was seen only a few times. CDR3 coding DNA: TGTGCCAGCGAAACTTTGGTCTATGGCTACACCTTC. Amino acids: CASETLVYGYTF. V usage is TRBV7-2 and J usage is TRBJ1-2; no definite D call. Trimming removed 8 bases from V and 4 bases from J, with 11 bases in between. Germline loops: CDR1 SGHTA, CDR2 FQGNSA. The CDR3 totals 12 residues. The entire variable domain, with the rest obtained from reference TRBV7-2 and TRBJ1-2, is as follows: GAGVSQSPSNKVTEKGKDVELRCDPISGHTALYWYRQSLGQGLEFLIYFQGNSAPDKSGLPSDRFSAERTGGSVSTLTIQRTQQEDSAVYLCASETLVYGYTFGSGTRLTVV.

The chain combines TRBV25-1 with TRBJ1-2; the match to TRBD1 covers 8 bases. Per the germline V gene, CDR1 is MGHDK and CDR2 is SYGVNS. Trimming removed 7 bases from V and 7 bases from J; junction bases left unmatched: 11. CDR3 size: 14 residues. The CDR3 spells CASNPTGAVSGYTF. The CDR3 DNA follows: TGTGCCAGCAACCCGACAGGGGCCGTAAGTGGCTACACCTTC.

The genes are TRBV28 and TRBJ1-2, with no clear D. Per germline, CDR1 MDHEN and CDR2 SYDVKM. The CDR3 consists of 12 residues. The V gene lost 7 bases and the J gene lost 6 bases, with 12 bases spanning the gap. In DNA form, the CDR3 reads TGTGCCAGCACCCAAAGCTTGCATGGCTACACCTTC. Amino acid sequence: CASTQSLHGYTF.

This clone was observed a handful of times. The chain is built from TRBV12-2 and TRBJ2-3; the table's D call, TRBD2, has no DNA check behind it. TRBV12-2 is an annotated pseudogene. CDR3 length equals 16 residues. DNA for the CDR3: TGTGCAAGTCGCTTAGCAGGTCGGGGAGGCACAGATACGCAGTATTTT. Encoded protein: CASRLAGRGGTDTQYF.

The chain couples TRBV11-2 to TRBJ2-5; D is undetermined. This CDR3 is 13 amino acids long. Germline values: CDR1 SGHAT, CDR2 FQNNGV. V was clipped by 8 bases and J by 1 base, with 11 bases between them. Here the CDR3 DNA reads TGTGCCAGCCGTGATTATCGCCAAGAGACCCAGTACTTC. It specifies CASRDYRQETQYF.

The rearrangement links TRBV6-6 to TRBJ2-7; 7 nucleotides agree with TRBD2. The length of the CDR3 is 13 residues. V trimming: 6 bases; J trimming: 5 bases; junction bases outside the gene matches: 7. Germline V CDR1 and CDR2: MNHNY, SVGAGI (reference sequence). CDR3 in amino acids: CASSLGGIHEQYF. The CDR3 bases are TGTGCCAGCAGCCTCGGGGGGATCCACGAGCAGTACTTC.

The chain couples TRBV28 to TRBJ2-1; D gene ambiguous. CDR3 size: 13 residues. The germline V gene has CDR1 MDHEN and CDR2 SYDVKM. Deletions cut 1 base from V and 6 bases from J, with 7 bases between. In DNA, the CDR3 is TGTGCCAGCAGTTTATCCGTGGGCAATGAGCAGTTCTTC. Its translation is CASSLSVGNEQFF.

This rearrangement joins TRBV6-5 to TRBJ2-1; 10 nucleotides match TRBD2. Per the germline V gene, CDR1 is MNHEY and CDR2 is SVGAGI. V dropped 6 bases and J dropped 4; count of bases not matched to a gene: 6. The CDR3 extends over 15 amino acids. The CDR3 here is CASRHGLAAYNEQFF. CDR3 bases: TGTGCCAGCAGACATGGACTAGCGGCTTACAATGAGCAGTTCTTC.

The chain couples TRBV5-6 to TRBJ1-5; 8 bases align to TRBD1. CDR1 and CDR2 from the germline V gene are SGHDT and YYEEEE. The ends lost 6 bases at V and 7 bases at J; junction bases unmatched: 6. The CDR3 length is 13 residues. The CDR3 loop is CASTLAGGQPQHF. The CDR3 DNA follows: TGTGCCAGCACCCTGGCAGGGGGCCAGCCCCAGCATTTT.

J is TRBJ2-7 and V is TRBV28; 7 positions match TRBD2. Germline CDR1 reads MDHEN; CDR2 reads SYDVKM. The CDR3 runs to 15 residues. The ends lost 6 bases at V and 3 bases at J; junction bases unmatched: 11. The CDR3 region is CASRYGLAEFYEQYF. The CDR3 region has the DNA TGTGCCAGCAGGTACGGGCTAGCGGAGTTCTACGAGCAGTACTTC.

The chain links TRBV27 to TRBJ1-1, with 8 bases aligning to TRBD1. The CDR3 extends over 14 amino acids. V shed 3 bases and J 3 bases; nucleotides not matched to a gene: 3. CDR1 MNHEY and CDR2 SMNVEV come from the germline V gene (reference sequence). The CDR3 here is CASSFRGPDTEAFF. The CDR3 DNA follows: TGTGCCAGCAGTTTCAGGGGGCCGGACACTGAAGCTTTCTTT.

V gene TRBV6-4 combines with J gene TRBJ2-3, with TRBD2 matching 10 bases. Germline CDR1 reads MRHNA; CDR2 reads SNTAGT. Trimming cost V 2 bases and J 6 bases; bases outside gene matches: 2. The CDR3 is 14 amino acids. CDR3 bases: TGTGCCAGCAGTGACAGCGGGGGGGCCGATACGCAGTATTTT. Translation: CASSDSGGADTQYF.

The chain recombines TRBV15 with TRBJ1-1; D gene ambiguous. This CDR3 has 16 residues. CDR1 and CDR2 from the germline V gene are LNHNV and YYDKDF (reference sequence). The V end lost 3 bases, the J end lost 0 bases, and 14 bases lay between the germline ends. CDR3 in amino acids: CATSRGREGLNTEAFF. CDR3 nucleotide sequence: TGTGCCACCAGCAGGGGCCGTGAGGGATTGAACACTGAAGCTTTCTTT.

This clone came up a few times. V is TRBV4-3 and J is TRBJ1-1; D gene uncertain. V gave up 3 bases and J gave up 11 bases, with 10 bases separating them. This CDR3 contains 11 residues. Germline CDR1 is LGHNA and CDR2 is YSLEER. CDR3 nucleotide sequence: TGCGCCAGCAGCCACGCGGTGATGGCTTTCTTT. Residues: CASSHAVMAFF.

The rearrangement uses TRBV10-1 and TRBJ2-7; 11 bases map to TRBD2. The CDR3 length is 15 residues. CDR1 and CDR2 (germline): WNHNN, SYGVQD (reference sequence). J gave up 5 bases and V 0 bases, and 3 bases lay outside the gene matches. This CDR3 reads CASSESGTSGNEQYF. The CDR3 DNA sequence: TGCGCCAGCAGTGAGTCCGGGACTAGCGGAAACGAGCAGTACTTC.